The T cell receptor beta chain under discussion was sequenced for a study of Ad26.COV2.S vaccination and SARS-CoV-2 variants. Profiling relied on immunoSEQ multiplex PCR, and the TCRdb table lists in-frame clones only, not all of them. The sample lists roughly 400,000 clones, over 75% occurring once. The treatment was: some 20 received Ad26.COV2.S at low or high dose, single or two shots; about 5 received placebo; per-sample allocation not given. Vaccine and placebo recipients were sampled on day 63 after the first injection. The TCR comes from a person between 18 and 65 years old who received the Ad26.COV2.S COVID-19 vaccine or a placebo. The sequences come from peripheral blood, collected in a trial of Ad26.COV2.S vaccine versus placebo.

In DNA, the CDR3 is TGTGCCAGCAGCTTTGGTGGGCTCGGGGCCAACGTCCTGACTTTC. Its protein is CASSFGGLGANVLTF. The chain uses TRBV5-6 and TRBJ2-6; D unresolved. This CDR3 is built from 15 residues. Trimming removed 2 bases at V and 4 bases at J, with 10 bases between. Germline loops: CDR1 SGHDT, CDR2 YYEEEE.